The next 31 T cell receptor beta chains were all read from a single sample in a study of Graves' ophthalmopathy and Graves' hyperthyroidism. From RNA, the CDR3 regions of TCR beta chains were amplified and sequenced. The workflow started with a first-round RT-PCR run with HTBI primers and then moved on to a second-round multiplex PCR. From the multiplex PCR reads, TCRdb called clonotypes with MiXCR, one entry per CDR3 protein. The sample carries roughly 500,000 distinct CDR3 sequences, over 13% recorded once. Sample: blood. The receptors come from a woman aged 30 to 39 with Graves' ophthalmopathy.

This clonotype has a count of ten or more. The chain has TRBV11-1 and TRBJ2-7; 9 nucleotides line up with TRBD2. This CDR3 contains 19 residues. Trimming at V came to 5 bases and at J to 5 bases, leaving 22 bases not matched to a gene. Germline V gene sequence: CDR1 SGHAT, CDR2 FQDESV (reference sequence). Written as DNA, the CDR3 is TGTGCCAGCAGCGTTAACAGGGGCCGCCCCCAGCGGGGGGTCCACGAGCAGTACTTC. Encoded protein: CASSVNRGRPQRGVHEQYF.

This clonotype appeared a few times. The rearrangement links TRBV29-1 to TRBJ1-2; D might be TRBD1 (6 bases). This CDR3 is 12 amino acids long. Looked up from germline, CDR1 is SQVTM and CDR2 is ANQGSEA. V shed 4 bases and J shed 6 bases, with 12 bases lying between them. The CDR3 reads CSVGGGADGYTF. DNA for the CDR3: TGCAGCGTTGGAGGGGGGGCTGATGGCTACACCTTC.

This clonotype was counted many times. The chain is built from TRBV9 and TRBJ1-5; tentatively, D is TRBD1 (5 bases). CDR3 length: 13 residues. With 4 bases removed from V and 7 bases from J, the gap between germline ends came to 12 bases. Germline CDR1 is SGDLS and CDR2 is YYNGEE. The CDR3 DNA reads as TGTGCCAGCAGCCCGTCAGGGAGGCAGCCCCAGCATTTT. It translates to CASSPSGRQPQHF.

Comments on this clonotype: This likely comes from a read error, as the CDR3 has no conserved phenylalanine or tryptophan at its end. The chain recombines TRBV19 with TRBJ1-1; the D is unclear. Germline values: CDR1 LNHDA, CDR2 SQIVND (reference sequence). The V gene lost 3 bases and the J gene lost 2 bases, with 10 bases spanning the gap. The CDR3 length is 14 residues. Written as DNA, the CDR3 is TGTGCCAGTAGTATGGACGGGATTAACACTGAAGCTTTCTTG. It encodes CASSMDGINTEAFL.

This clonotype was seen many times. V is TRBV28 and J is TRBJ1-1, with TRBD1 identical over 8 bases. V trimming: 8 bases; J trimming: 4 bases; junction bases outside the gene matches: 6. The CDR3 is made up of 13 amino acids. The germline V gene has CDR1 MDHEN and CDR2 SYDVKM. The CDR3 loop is CASDRGHGTEAFF. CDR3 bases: TGTGCCAGCGACAGGGGCCATGGCACTGAAGCTTTCTTT.

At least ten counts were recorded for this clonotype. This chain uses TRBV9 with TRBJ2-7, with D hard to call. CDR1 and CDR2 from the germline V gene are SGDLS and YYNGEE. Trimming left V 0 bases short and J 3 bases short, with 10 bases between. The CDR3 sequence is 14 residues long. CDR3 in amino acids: CASSVDQWGYEQYF. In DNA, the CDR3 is TGTGCCAGCAGCGTAGATCAGTGGGGCTACGAGCAGTACTTC.

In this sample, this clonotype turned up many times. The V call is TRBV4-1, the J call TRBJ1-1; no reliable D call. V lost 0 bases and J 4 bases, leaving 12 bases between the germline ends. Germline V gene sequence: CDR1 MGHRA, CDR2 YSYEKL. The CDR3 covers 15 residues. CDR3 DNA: TGCGCCAGCAGCCAAGATACCCGCAGAGGCACTGAAGCTTTCTTT. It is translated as CASSQDTRRGTEAFF.

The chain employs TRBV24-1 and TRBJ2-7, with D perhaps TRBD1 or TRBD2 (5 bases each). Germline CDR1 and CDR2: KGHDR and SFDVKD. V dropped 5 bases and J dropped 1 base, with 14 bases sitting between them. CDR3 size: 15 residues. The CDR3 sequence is CATSGPGPQSYEQYF. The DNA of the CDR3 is TGTGCCACCAGTGGGCCGGGACCGCAATCCTACGAGCAGTACTTC.

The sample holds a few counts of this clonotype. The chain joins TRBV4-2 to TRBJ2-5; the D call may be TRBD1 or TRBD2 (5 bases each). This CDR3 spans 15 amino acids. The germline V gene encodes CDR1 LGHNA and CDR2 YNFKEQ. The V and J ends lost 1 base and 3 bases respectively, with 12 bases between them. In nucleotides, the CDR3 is TGTGCCAGCAGCCAAGCTGGGGGTGTTAAAGAGACCCAGTACTTC. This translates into CASSQAGGVKETQYF.

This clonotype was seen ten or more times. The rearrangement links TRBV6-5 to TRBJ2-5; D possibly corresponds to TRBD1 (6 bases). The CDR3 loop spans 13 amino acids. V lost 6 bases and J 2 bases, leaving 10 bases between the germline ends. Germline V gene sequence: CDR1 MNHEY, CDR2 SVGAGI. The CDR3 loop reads CASRQGPQETQYF. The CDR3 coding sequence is TGTGCCAGCAGACAGGGCCCTCAAGAGACCCAGTACTTC.

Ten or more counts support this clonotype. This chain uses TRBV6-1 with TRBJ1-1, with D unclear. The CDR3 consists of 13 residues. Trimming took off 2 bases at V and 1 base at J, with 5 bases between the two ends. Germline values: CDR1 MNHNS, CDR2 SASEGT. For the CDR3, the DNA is TGTGCCAGCAGTGAACGGGGGAACACTGAAGCTTTCTTT. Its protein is CASSERGNTEAFF.

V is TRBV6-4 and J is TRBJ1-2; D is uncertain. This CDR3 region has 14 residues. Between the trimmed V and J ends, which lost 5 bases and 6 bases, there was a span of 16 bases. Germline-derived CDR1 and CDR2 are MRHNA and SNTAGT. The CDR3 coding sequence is TGTGCCAGCAGTAACTGGACGGCACTGGATGGCTACACCTTC. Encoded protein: CASSNWTALDGYTF.

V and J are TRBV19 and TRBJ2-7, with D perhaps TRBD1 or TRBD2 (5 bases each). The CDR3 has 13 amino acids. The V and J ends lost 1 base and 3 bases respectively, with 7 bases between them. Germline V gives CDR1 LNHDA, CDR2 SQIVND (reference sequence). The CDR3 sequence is CASSIGGYYEQYF. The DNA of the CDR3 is TGTGCCAGTAGTATAGGGGGGTACTACGAGCAGTACTTC.

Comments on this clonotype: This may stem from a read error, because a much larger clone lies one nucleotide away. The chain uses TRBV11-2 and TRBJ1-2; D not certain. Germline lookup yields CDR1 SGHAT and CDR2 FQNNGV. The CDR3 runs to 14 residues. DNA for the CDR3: TGTGCCTGCAGCTTAGTGGGCACCCACTATGGCTACACCTTC. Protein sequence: CACSLVGTHYGYTF.

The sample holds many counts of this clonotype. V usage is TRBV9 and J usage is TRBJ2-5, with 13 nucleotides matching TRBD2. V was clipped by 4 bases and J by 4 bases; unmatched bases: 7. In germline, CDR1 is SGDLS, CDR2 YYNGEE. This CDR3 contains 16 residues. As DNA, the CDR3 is TGTGCCAGCAGCTCCTCGGGACTAGCGGGAATAGAGACCCAGTACTTC. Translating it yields CASSSSGLAGIETQYF.

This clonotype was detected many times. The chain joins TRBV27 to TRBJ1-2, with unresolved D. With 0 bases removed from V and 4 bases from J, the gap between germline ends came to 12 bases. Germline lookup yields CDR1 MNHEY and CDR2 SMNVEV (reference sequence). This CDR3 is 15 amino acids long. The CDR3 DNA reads TGTGCCAGCAGTTTATCTCCCTACAACGCCTATGGCTACACCTTC. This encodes CASSLSPYNAYGYTF.

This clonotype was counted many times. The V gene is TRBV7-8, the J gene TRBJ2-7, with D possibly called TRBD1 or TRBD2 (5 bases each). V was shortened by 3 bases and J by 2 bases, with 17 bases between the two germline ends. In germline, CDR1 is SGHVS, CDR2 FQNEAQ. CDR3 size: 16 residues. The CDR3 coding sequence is TGTGCCAGCAGCTTGAACCGGGGCCAACGGACCTACGAGCAGTACTTC. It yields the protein CASSLNRGQRTYEQYF.

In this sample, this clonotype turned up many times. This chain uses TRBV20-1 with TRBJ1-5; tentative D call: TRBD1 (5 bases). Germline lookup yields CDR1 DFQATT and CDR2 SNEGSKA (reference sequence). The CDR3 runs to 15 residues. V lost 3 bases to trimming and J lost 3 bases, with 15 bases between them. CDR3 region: CSASGTDGPNQPQHF. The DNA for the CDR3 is TGCAGTGCTAGCGGGACGGACGGACCCAATCAGCCCCAGCATTTT.

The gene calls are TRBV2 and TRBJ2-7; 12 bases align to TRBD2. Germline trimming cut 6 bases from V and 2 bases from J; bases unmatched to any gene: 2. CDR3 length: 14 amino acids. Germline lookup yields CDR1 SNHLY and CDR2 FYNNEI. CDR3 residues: CASRGLAGTYEQYF. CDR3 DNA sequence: TGTGCCAGCAGGGGACTAGCGGGTACCTACGAGCAGTACTTC.

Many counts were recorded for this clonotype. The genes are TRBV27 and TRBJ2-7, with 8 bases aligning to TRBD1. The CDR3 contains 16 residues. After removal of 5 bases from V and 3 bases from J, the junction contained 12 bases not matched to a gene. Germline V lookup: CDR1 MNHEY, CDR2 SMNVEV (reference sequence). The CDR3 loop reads CASSTTPTGVLYEQYF. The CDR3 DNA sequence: TGTGCCAGCAGTACCACCCCGACAGGGGTTCTCTACGAGCAGTACTTC.

CDR3 amino acids: CASSLHGSVGYTF. In DNA form, the CDR3 reads TGTGCCAGCAGTTTACACGGGAGCGTTGGCTACACCTTC. The J gene is TRBJ1-2, the V gene TRBV28; D uncertain. The V and J ends lost 2 bases and 7 bases respectively, with 11 bases between them. Germline V gene sequence: CDR1 MDHEN, CDR2 SYDVKM. This CDR3 contains 13 residues.

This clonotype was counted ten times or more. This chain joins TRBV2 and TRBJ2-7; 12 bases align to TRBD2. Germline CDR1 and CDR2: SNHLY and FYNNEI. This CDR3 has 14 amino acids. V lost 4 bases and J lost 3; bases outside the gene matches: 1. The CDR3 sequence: CASSGLAGVYEQYF. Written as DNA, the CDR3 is TGTGCCAGCAGTGGACTAGCGGGAGTCTACGAGCAGTACTTC. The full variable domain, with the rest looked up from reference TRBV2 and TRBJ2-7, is EPEVTQTPSHQVTQMGQEVILRCVPISNHLYFYWYRQILGQKVEFLVSFYNNEISEKSEIFDDQFSVERPDGSNFTLKIRSTKLEDSAMYFCASSGLAGVYEQYFGPGTRLTVT.

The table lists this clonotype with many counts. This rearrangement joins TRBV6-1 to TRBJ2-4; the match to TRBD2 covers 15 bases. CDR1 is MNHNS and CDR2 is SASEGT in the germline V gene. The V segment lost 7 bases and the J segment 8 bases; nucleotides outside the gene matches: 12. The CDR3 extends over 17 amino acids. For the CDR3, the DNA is TGTGCCAGCACCCTGGGGACTAGCGGGAGGCCGGTAGACATTCAGTACTTC. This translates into CASTLGTSGRPVDIQYF.

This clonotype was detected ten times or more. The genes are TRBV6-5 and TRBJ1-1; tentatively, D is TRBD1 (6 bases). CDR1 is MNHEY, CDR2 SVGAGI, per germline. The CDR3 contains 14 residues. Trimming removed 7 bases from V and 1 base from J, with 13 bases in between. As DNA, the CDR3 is TGTGCCAGCACCCAGAGGGGGAGGAACACTGAAGCTTTCTTT. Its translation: CASTQRGRNTEAFF.

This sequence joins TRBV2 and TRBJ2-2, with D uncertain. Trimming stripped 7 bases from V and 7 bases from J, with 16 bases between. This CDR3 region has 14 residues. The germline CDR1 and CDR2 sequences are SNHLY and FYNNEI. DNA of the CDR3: TGTGCCAGCACCCAGTGGTCAATTAACGGGGAGCTGTTTTTT. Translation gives CASTQWSINGELFF. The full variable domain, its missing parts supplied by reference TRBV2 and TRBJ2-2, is EPEVTQTPSHQVTQMGQEVILRCVPISNHLYFYWYRQILGQKVEFLVSFYNNEISEKSEIFDDQFSVERPDGSNFTLKIRSTKLEDSAMYFCASTQWSINGELFFGEGSRLTVL.

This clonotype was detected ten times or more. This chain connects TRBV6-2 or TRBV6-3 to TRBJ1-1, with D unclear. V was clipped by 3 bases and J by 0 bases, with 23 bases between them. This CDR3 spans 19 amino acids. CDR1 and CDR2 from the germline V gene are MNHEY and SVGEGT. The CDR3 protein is CASSYPPSFRAGMNTEAFF. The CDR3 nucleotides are TGTGCCAGCAGTTATCCTCCTTCATTTCGGGCGGGAATGAACACTGAAGCTTTCTTT.

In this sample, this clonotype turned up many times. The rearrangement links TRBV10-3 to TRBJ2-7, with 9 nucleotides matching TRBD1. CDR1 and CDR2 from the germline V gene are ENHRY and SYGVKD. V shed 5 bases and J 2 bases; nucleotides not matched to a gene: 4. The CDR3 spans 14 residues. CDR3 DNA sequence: TGTGCCATCAGTACCGGGACAGGGACCTACGAGCAGTACTTC. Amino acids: CAISTGTGTYEQYF.

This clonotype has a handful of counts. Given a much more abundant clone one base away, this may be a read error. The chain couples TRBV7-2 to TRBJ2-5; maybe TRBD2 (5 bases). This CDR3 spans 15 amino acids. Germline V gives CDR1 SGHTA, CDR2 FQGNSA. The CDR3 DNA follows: TGTGCCAGCAGCAAGAGCGGCATTGGTTGGGAGACCAAGTACTTC. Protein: CASSKSGIGWETKYF.

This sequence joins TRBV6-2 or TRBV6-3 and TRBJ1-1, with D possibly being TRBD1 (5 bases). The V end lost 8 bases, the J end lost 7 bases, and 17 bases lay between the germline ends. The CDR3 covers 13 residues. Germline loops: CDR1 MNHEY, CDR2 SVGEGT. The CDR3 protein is CASLSGRASEAFF. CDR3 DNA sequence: TGTGCCAGCCTTTCCGGCAGGGCAAGTGAAGCTTTCTTT.

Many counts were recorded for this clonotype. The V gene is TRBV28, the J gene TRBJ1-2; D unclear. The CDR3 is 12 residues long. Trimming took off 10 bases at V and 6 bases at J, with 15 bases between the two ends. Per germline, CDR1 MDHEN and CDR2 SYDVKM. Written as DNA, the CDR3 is TGTGCCATCATGACACCTGGACATGGCTACACCTTC. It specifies CAIMTPGHGYTF.

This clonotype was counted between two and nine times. The CDR3 sequence: CASSVAGGAFF. In nucleotides, the CDR3 is TGTGCCAGCAGTGTGGCAGGGGGTGCTTTCTTT. The chain has TRBV7-9 and TRBJ1-1, with 7 nucleotides matching TRBD1. CDR1 and CDR2 from the germline V gene are SEHNR and FQNEAQ (reference sequence). V dropped 6 bases and J dropped 11; count of bases not matched to a gene: 6. The CDR3 has 11 residues.